The subject of this entry is one TCR beta chain. The record originates from a study of blood T cell repertoires in COVID-19. About the research overall: Sites in the United States, Italy and Spain provided acute and convalescent COVID-19 samples. From T cells, B-cell-depleted T cells, or PBMCs came the material, which was cDNA or gDNA.

The ends lost 0 bases at V and 4 bases at J; junction bases unmatched: 6. The CDR3 has 16 residues. The germline V gene has CDR1 SGHRS and CDR2 YFSETQ. In the source study's methods: It was from reference gene primer amplification that nucleated cell counts were estimated. Generated by immunoSEQ multiplex PCR, the TCRdb table keeps only in-frame clones and is missing some. From that table come the V and J calls and clone size; the DNA was used to work out D and trimming. The profile covers approximately 140,000 clones, with roughly 90% appearing a single time and about 2.3% taken by the ten largest. The source is a human donor in a cohort sampled during active COVID-19. Sequenced sample: peripheral blood. The chain joins TRBV5-1 to TRBJ2-2; 7 bases match TRBD1. Written as DNA, the CDR3 is TGCGCCAGCAGCTTGGAGGTGGGACAGTTCACCGGGGAGCTGTTTTTT. Translated, it gives CASSLEVGQFTGELFF.